Presented here are 27 T cell receptor beta chains from one specimen sequenced in a study of cytomegalovirus exposure and HLA in healthy donors. Only in-frame clones appear in the TCRdb table, and some are missing; sequencing was by immunoSEQ multiplex PCR. The table shows tens of thousands of clones, with over 85% occurring only once. Sequences were obtained from PBMCs. These receptor sequences come from a woman aged 25 to 39 in good health and CMV-seronegative.

The chain has TRBV4-1 and TRBJ1-3; 11 bases match TRBD1. Trimming cost V 8 bases and J 4 bases; bases outside gene matches: 13. Germline V gives CDR1 MGHRA, CDR2 YSYEKL. The length of the CDR3 is 17 residues. DNA for the CDR3: TGCGCCAGCGGAACGGACAGGGGGCTTGGGCTCGGAAACACCATATATTTT. Translation: CASGTDRGLGLGNTIYF.

The chain recombines TRBV7-9 with TRBJ2-2, with TRBD1 matching over 8 bases. The V gene's germline CDR1 is SEHNR and CDR2 FQNEAQ (reference sequence). The CDR3 sequence is 15 residues long. Trimming at V came to 5 bases and at J to 6 bases, leaving 8 bases not matched to a gene. CDR3 loop: CASSAGLQGAGELFF. CDR3 in DNA: TGTGCCAGCAGCGCAGGCCTACAGGGGGCCGGGGAGCTGTTTTTT.

The table lists this clone with a few counts. The V call is TRBV6-6, the J call TRBJ1-2; 7 positions match TRBD1. Germline trimming cut 6 bases from V and 5 bases from J; bases unmatched to any gene: 9. The CDR3 is 14 residues long. Germline CDR1 reads MNHNY; CDR2 reads SVGAGI (reference sequence). This chain's CDR3 is CASRGDSRPYGYTF. DNA of the CDR3: TGTGCCAGCAGGGGGGACAGCCGCCCTTATGGCTACACCTTC.

The rearrangement links TRBV6-5 to TRBJ1-1; D perhaps matches TRBD1 (5 bases). CDR3 length equals 14 residues. Trimming took 5 bases from V and 3 from J, leaving 13 bases between them. CDR1 is MNHEY and CDR2 is SVGAGI in the germline V gene. CDR3 coding DNA: TGTGCCAGCAGTGGGTTGGTAGGGGACACTGAAGCTTTCTTT. This encodes CASSGLVGDTEAFF.

V gene TRBV15 combines with J gene TRBJ1-5; a weak D match, TRBD1 (5 bases). This CDR3 spans 16 amino acids. Trimming cost V 0 bases and J 1 base, with 10 bases left between them. Germline V gene lookup returns CDR1 LNHNV and CDR2 YYDKDF (reference sequence). This CDR3 reads CATSRDTGASNQPQHF. The CDR3 DNA is TGTGCCACCAGCAGAGATACTGGGGCCAGCAATCAGCCCCAGCATTTT.

DNA of the CDR3: TGCGCCAGCAGCACGGGGGGCAGCTACGAGCAGTACTTC. Translation: CASSTGGSYEQYF. This chain links TRBV10-2 with TRBJ2-7; D is possibly TRBD2 (7 bases). CDR3 length: 13 residues. CDR1 and CDR2 (germline): WSHSY, SAAADI. The V gene lost 6 bases and the J gene lost 3 bases, with 12 bases spanning the gap.

The chain is built from TRBV28 and TRBJ1-6, with D maybe TRBD1 (5 bases). The V end was cut by 5 bases, the J end by 14 bases, with 19 bases between. CDR1 MDHEN and CDR2 SYDVKM come from the germline V gene. The CDR3 is 14 residues long. The CDR3 sequence: CASSPSWGRVALHF. The CDR3, as DNA: TGTGCCAGCAGTCCATCATGGGGCAGGGTGGCCCTCCACTTT.

This clone was detected once. The chain has TRBV7-8 and TRBJ1-1; D is ambiguous. CDR1 SGHVS and CDR2 FQNEAQ come from the germline V gene. CDR3 length: 16 amino acids. The ends were cut back, 1 base at V and 4 bases at J, with 16 bases in the middle. CDR3 DNA: TGTGCCAGCAGCTTAGATATCGGCCTAGACGGCACTGAAGCTTTCTTT. Its translation is CASSLDIGLDGTEAFF. Drawing the rest from reference TRBV7-8 and TRBJ1-1, the complete variable domain is GAGVSQSPRYKVAKRGQDVALRCDPISGHVSLFWYQQALGQGPEFLTYFQNEAQLDKSGLPSDRFFAERPEGSVSTLKIQRTQQEDSAVYLCASSLDIGLDGTEAFFGQGTRLTVV.

CDR3 DNA sequence: TGTGCCAGCAGCTCTAGCGGGAGGGCCGGTGAGCAGTTCTTC. It specifies CASSSSGRAGEQFF. The chain combines TRBV9 with TRBJ2-1; TRBD2 aligns across 12 bases. This CDR3 contains 14 residues. The junction had 5 bases not matched to a gene; V was cut back by 4 bases and J by 9 bases. The germline gives CDR1 SGDLS, CDR2 YYNGEE. The variable domain in full, completed from reference TRBV9 and TRBJ2-1, reads DSGVTQTPKHLITATGQRVTLRCSPRSGDLSVYWYQQSLDQGLQFLIQYYNGEERAKGNILERFSAQQFPDLHSELNLSSLELGDSALYFCASSSSGRAGEQFFGPGTRLTVL.

The V gene is TRBV5-8, the J gene TRBJ1-5; 8 positions agree with TRBD1. Germline CDR1 is SGHTS and CDR2 is YDEGEE. J gave up 1 base and V 6 bases, and 9 bases lay outside the gene matches. The length of the CDR3 is 16 residues. The CDR3 loop reads CASTLSRGRSNQPQHF. In nucleotides, the CDR3 is TGTGCCAGCACCCTTTCCAGGGGGCGAAGCAATCAGCCCCAGCATTTT. Variable domain in full (rest from reference TRBV5-8 and TRBJ1-5): EAGVTQSPTHLIKTRGQQATLRCSPISGHTSVYWYQQALGLGLQFLLWYDEGEERNRGNFPPRFSGRQFPNYSSELNVNALELEDSALYLCASTLSRGRSNQPQHFGDGTRLSIL.

The chain employs TRBV6-5 and TRBJ1-1; no reliable D call. The V end was cut by 0 bases, the J end by 8 bases, with 13 bases between. From germline, CDR1 is MNHEY and CDR2 SVGAGI. This CDR3 contains 14 residues. The CDR3 region is CASSYSTIAEEAFF. CDR3 DNA sequence: TGTGCCAGCAGTTACTCTACCATCGCAGAAGAAGCTTTCTTT.

Written as DNA, the CDR3 is TGTGCCAGCAGGACCCCGGGACTAGCGGGAAACGAGCAGTTCTTC. Its protein product is CASRTPGLAGNEQFF. This chain links TRBV6-6 with TRBJ2-1, with 13 positions matching TRBD2. Germline lookup yields CDR1 MNHNY and CDR2 SVGAGI (reference sequence). The CDR3 length is 15 residues. Trimming cost V 6 bases and J 10 bases; bases outside gene matches: 9.

The chain couples TRBV25-1 to TRBJ2-5, with D possibly matching TRBD2 (6 bases). Germline loops: CDR1 MGHDK, CDR2 SYGVNS. V was shortened by 3 bases and J by 0 bases, with 11 bases between the two germline ends. This CDR3 has 15 residues. The CDR3 DNA reads TGTGCCAGCAGTGACCCGGGACTGCACCAAGAGACCCAGTACTTC. It codes for CASSDPGLHQETQYF.

The table lists this clone with a few counts. The chain combines TRBV2 with TRBJ1-5, with D uncertain. The CDR3 is 15 residues long. V gave up 3 bases and J gave up 0 bases, with 9 bases separating them. Germline CDR1 is SNHLY and CDR2 is FYNNEI. The CDR3 region is CASSDGFDSNQPQHF. Written as DNA, the CDR3 is TGTGCCAGCAGTGACGGGTTTGATAGCAATCAGCCCCAGCATTTT.

This clone was observed a single time. The chain uses TRBV27 and TRBJ1-1; D is ambiguous. The CDR3 length is 14 residues. Between the trimmed V and J ends, which lost 3 bases and 5 bases, there was a span of 13 bases. CDR1 is MNHEY and CDR2 is SMNVEV in the germline V gene (reference sequence). CDR3 sequence reads: CASSFGERRTEAFF. CDR3 DNA: TGTGCCAGCAGTTTCGGGGAGAGAAGGACTGAAGCTTTCTTT.

The chain links TRBV7-3 to TRBJ1-1; 8 bases map to TRBD1. The V and J ends lost 3 bases and 5 bases, in that order; junction bases with no gene match: 2. Germline CDR1 is SGHTA and CDR2 is FQGTGA. The CDR3 consists of 13 residues. The CDR3 spells CASSLTGDTEAFF. The DNA for the CDR3 is TGTGCCAGCAGCTTGACAGGGGATACTGAAGCTTTCTTT.

The V gene is TRBV27, the J gene TRBJ2-2, with 11 bases lining up with TRBD1. The CDR3 loop spans 17 amino acids. V shed 10 bases and J 5 bases; nucleotides not matched to a gene: 15. Germline V gives CDR1 MNHEY, CDR2 SMNVEV (reference sequence). The CDR3 DNA reads as TGTGCCACCCAGATGGGACAGGGGGTTTTTGGGACCGGGGAGCTGTTTTTT. Encoded protein: CATQMGQGVFGTGELFF.

The chain joins TRBV5-5 to TRBJ2-7; 11 bases fit TRBD1. The CDR3 sequence is 16 residues long. Germline CDR1 and CDR2: SGHKS and YYEKEE (reference sequence). J was trimmed by 3 bases and V by 5 bases; bases with no gene match: 10. In DNA form, the CDR3 reads TGTGCCAGCAGTTACGCATTGGGACAGGGGGGCTACGAGCAGTACTTC. Residues: CASSYALGQGGYEQYF.

The V call is TRBV28, the J call TRBJ2-1; 12 bases line up with TRBD2. With V trimmed by 5 bases and J by 7 bases, 9 bases remained unmatched. Germline loops: CDR1 MDHEN, CDR2 SYDVKM. There are 16 residues in the CDR3. The CDR3 nucleotides are TGTGCCAGCAGTCCCCGACTAGCGGGAGAATCAAATGAGCAGTTCTTC. Amino acids: CASSPRLAGESNEQFF.

The V and J genes are TRBV19 and TRBJ2-5; 7 positions match TRBD2. The CDR3 length is 14 residues. Germline CDR1 and CDR2: LNHDA and SQIVND (reference sequence). V trimming: 11 bases; J trimming: 2 bases; junction bases outside the gene matches: 11. The CDR3 is CASLAAGSQETQYF. In DNA, the CDR3 is TGTGCCTCACTGGCAGCGGGGAGTCAAGAGACCCAGTACTTC.

This clone was recorded once. This chain uses TRBV18 with TRBJ2-4, with 7 bases matching TRBD2. CDR1 and CDR2 from the germline V gene are KGHSH and LQKENI. The CDR3 has 15 residues. J was trimmed by 11 bases and V by 3 bases; bases with no gene match: 13. This CDR3 is CASSPPGLTETLQYF. CDR3 bases: TGTGCCAGCTCACCCCCGGGACTAACTGAAACACTTCAGTACTTC. Complete variable domain (other parts from reference TRBV18 and TRBJ2-4): NAGVMQNPRHLVRRRGQEARLRCSPMKGHSHVYWYRQLPEEGLKFMVYLQKENIIDESGMPKERFSAEFPKEGPSILRIQQVVRGDSAAYFCASSPPGLTETLQYFGAGTRLSVL.

This clone was found once. The genes are TRBV30 and TRBJ1-1; D is possibly TRBD1 (6 bases). Germline assignment: CDR1 GTSNPN and CDR2 SVGIG (reference sequence). The germline V and J ends were trimmed by 0 bases and 7 bases, with 12 bases remaining between them. CDR3 length: 13 residues. This CDR3 is CAWSVQGSDEAFF. CDR3 in DNA: TGTGCCTGGAGTGTACAGGGTTCAGATGAAGCTTTCTTT.

The chain carries TRBV25-1 and TRBJ1-2; 7 nucleotides agree with TRBD1. The CDR3 runs 17 residues. V lost 3 bases, J lost 2 bases, and 12 bases stayed unmatched. CDR1 and CDR2 (germline): MGHDK, SYGVNS. This CDR3 reads CASSDPPSETGNYGYTF. CDR3 sequence (DNA): TGTGCCAGCAGTGATCCCCCCTCCGAGACAGGGAACTATGGCTACACCTTC.

The J gene is TRBJ2-2, the V gene TRBV29-1; 7 bases are a match to TRBD1. Per the germline V gene, CDR1 is SQVTM and CDR2 is ANQGSEA. The CDR3 runs 15 residues. The ends lost 3 bases at V and 0 bases at J; junction bases unmatched: 4. The CDR3 DNA follows: TGCAGCGTTGATACAGGGGTTGCGAACACCGGGGAGCTGTTTTTT. This gives the protein CSVDTGVANTGELFF.

The chain has TRBV25-1 and TRBJ2-3, with 7 bases lining up with TRBD2. Per the germline V gene, CDR1 is MGHDK and CDR2 is SYGVNS. The V and J ends lost 5 bases and 6 bases, in that order; junction bases with no gene match: 14. This CDR3 comprises 16 residues. CDR3 amino acids: CASSHTSGVLGDTQYF. The CDR3 DNA follows: TGTGCCAGCAGTCATACCAGCGGGGTTTTGGGGGATACGCAGTATTTT.

This clone was seen just once. The V call is TRBV27, the J call TRBJ2-7; D might be TRBD1 (5 bases). Germline loops: CDR1 MNHEY, CDR2 SMNVEV (reference sequence). This CDR3 has 15 amino acids. Trimming removed 5 bases at V and 0 bases at J, with 14 bases between. The CDR3 region is CASSTRQGHSYEQYF. DNA for the CDR3: TGTGCCAGCAGTACTCGTCAGGGTCACTCCTACGAGCAGTACTTC.

The CDR3, as DNA: TGTGCCAGCAGCCCCCGAGGCAGGACAGGAGGCTACGAGCAGTACTTC. It yields the protein CASSPRGRTGGYEQYF. This sequence joins TRBV11-2 and TRBJ2-7; the match to TRBD1 covers 7 bases. The CDR3 length is 16 residues. V lost 5 bases to trimming and J lost 3 bases; unmatched junction nucleotides: 13. Germline lookup yields CDR1 SGHAT and CDR2 FQNNGV.